This T cell receptor (beta chain) was identified during a study of molecular identifiers for immune sequencing clone quantification. TCRdb reprocessed the PCR reads via MiXCR and lists one record per CDR3 protein. This table has hundreds of thousands of distinct CDR3 sequences, roughly 27% appearing once. This clonotype showed up just a few times. The antigen remains unidentified. With V trimmed by 3 bases and J by 1 base, 11 bases remained unmatched. Germline CDR1 and CDR2: SGHRS and YFSETQ. The CDR3 has 17 amino acids. Study results and limitations: In naive cells, clones above 20 RNA copies held under 1% of molecules, whereas in effector cells they held over 99%.

The clonotype originates from a human donor in good health. Some libraries in this study had Jurkat cell RNA spiked in. Sequencing was done on a sample of naive CD8+ T cells from blood, with Jurkat cell RNA spiked in. The sample's subset: FACS-sorted CD8+CD4-CCR7+CD45RA+ naive T cells. This rearrangement joins TRBV5-1 to TRBJ2-7; TRBD1 matches 9 bases. CDR3 protein: CASSWNTDRGRSYEQYF. For the CDR3, the DNA is TGCGCCAGCAGCTGGAACACGGACAGGGGACGATCCTACGAGCAGTACTTC.